A selection of T cell receptor beta chains follows, all from one sample in a study of blood T cells in healthy people across ages. TCRdb fed the 5' RACE reads into MiXCR, producing one record per CDR3 protein. Of around 710,000 distinct CDR3 sequences listed, approximately 43% are singletons. Material: blood. These receptor sequences come from a woman aged 55 to 70 in good health. Both conserved end residues are part of each CDR3. Fields, in order: D gene, CDR3 length, clone size, J gene, V gene, CDR3 DNA, CDR3 protein. D genes are given only for firm matches. Clone size, where shown, is once, few, many, or a class for clones that have expanded.

d_gene: TRBD1; len: 14; abundance: few; j_gene: TRBJ1-2; v_gene: TRBV10-3; CDR3nt: TGTGCCGTCAGTGGGACAGTCCCTAACTATGGCTACACCTTC; CDR3aa: CAVSGTVPNYGYTF
d_gene: NA; len: 14; abundance: NA; j_gene: TRBJ1-3; v_gene: TRBV27; CDR3nt: TGTGCCAGCAGTTTACAGGGGACTGGAAACACCATATATTTT; CDR3aa: CASSLQGTGNTIYF
d_gene: TRBD2; len: 16; abundance: NA; j_gene: TRBJ2-1; v_gene: TRBV15; CDR3nt: TGTGCCACCAGATCCGGGACTAGCGGGGTATTTAATGAGCAGTTCTTC; CDR3aa: CATRSGTSGVFNEQFF
d_gene: NA; len: 13; abundance: NA; j_gene: TRBJ2-5; v_gene: TRBV5-1; CDR3nt: TGCGCCAGCAGTATGAGTTCGGGGGATGAGCAGTACTTC; CDR3aa: CASSMSSGDEQYF
d_gene: NA; len: 13; abundance: NA; j_gene: TRBJ2-1; v_gene: TRBV3-1; CDR3nt: TGTGCCAGCAGCCAAGCAGGGCCGGATGAGCAGTTCTTC; CDR3aa: CASSQAGPDEQFF
d_gene: TRBD1; len: 15; abundance: many; j_gene: TRBJ2-3; v_gene: TRBV12-3/TRBV12-4; CDR3nt: TGTGCCAGCAGGTCGGACAGGGGTGTCATAGATACGCAGTATTTT; CDR3aa: CASRSDRGVIDTQYF
d_gene: NA; len: 12; abundance: NA; j_gene: TRBJ2-7; v_gene: TRBV6-2/TRBV6-3; CDR3nt: TGTGCCACCTTAGAGCGGCCCTACGAGCAGTACTTC; CDR3aa: CATLERPYEQYF
d_gene: NA; len: 15; abundance: NA; j_gene: TRBJ1-2; v_gene: TRBV4-1; CDR3nt: TGCGCCAGCAGCCTGTCGGGGGCAGGGAGCGGAGGCTACACCTTC; CDR3aa: CASSLSGAGSGGYTF
d_gene: TRBD2; len: 17; abundance: few; j_gene: TRBJ2-3; v_gene: TRBV9; CDR3nt: TGTGCCAGCAGCGTAGCGGGACTAGCGGGAGGGACAGATACGCAGTATTTT; CDR3aa: CASSVAGLAGGTDTQYF
d_gene: NA; len: 12; abundance: few; j_gene: TRBJ1-1; v_gene: TRBV12-3/TRBV12-4; CDR3nt: TGTGCCAGCAGTCTTCCTGACACTGAAGCTTTCTTT; CDR3aa: CASSLPDTEAFF
d_gene: TRBD2; len: 16; abundance: NA; j_gene: TRBJ2-7; v_gene: TRBV10-2; CDR3nt: TGCGCCAGCACCAACTTTGGCGGGAGAAAAAGCTACGAGCAGTACTTC; CDR3aa: CASTNFGGRKSYEQYF
d_gene: NA; len: 15; abundance: few; j_gene: TRBJ2-1; v_gene: TRBV27; CDR3nt: TGTGCCAGCAGTAAGAGACAGCATCCTGGGGATGAGCAGTTCTTC; CDR3aa: CASSKRQHPGDEQFF
d_gene: NA; len: 13; abundance: NA; j_gene: TRBJ1-5; v_gene: TRBV11-1; CDR3nt: TGTGCCAGCAGCGTTTCGAGCAATCAGCCCCAGCATTTT; CDR3aa: CASSVSSNQPQHF
d_gene: NA; len: 15; abundance: once; j_gene: TRBJ1-1; v_gene: TRBV11-2; CDR3nt: TGTGCCAGCAGCCCCGCGGGAATGGCGAGCACTGAAGCTTTCTTT; CDR3aa: CASSPAGMASTEAFF
d_gene: NA; len: 14; abundance: many; j_gene: TRBJ2-1; v_gene: TRBV3-1; CDR3nt: TGTGCCAGCAGCCAAAACCCAGAGGGGGGTGAGCAGTTCTTC; CDR3aa: CASSQNPEGGEQFF
d_gene: TRBD2; len: 16; abundance: many; j_gene: TRBJ2-3; v_gene: TRBV4-1; CDR3nt: TGCGCCAGCAGCCAAGAGACTAGCGGGGCCACAGATACGCAGTATTTT; CDR3aa: CASSQETSGATDTQYF
d_gene: NA; len: 16; abundance: NA; j_gene: TRBJ2-7; v_gene: TRBV10-3; CDR3nt: TGTGCCATCAGTGATCCCCACTCAGGATTTTCCTACGAGCAGTACTTC; CDR3aa: CAISDPHSGFSYEQYF
d_gene: NA; len: 12; abundance: many; j_gene: TRBJ2-7; v_gene: TRBV10-3; CDR3nt: TGTGCCATCAGTGACAGGGGATACGAGCAGTACTTC; CDR3aa: CAISDRGYEQYF
d_gene: TRBD1; len: 14; abundance: few; j_gene: TRBJ2-5; v_gene: TRBV7-2; CDR3nt: TGTGCCAGCAGTACTTACAGGGGTCAAGAGACCCAGTACTTC; CDR3aa: CASSTYRGQETQYF
d_gene: NA; len: 18; abundance: NA; j_gene: TRBJ1-4; v_gene: TRBV27; CDR3nt: TGTGCCAGCAGTTTCCCGACAGGTTCGTCCTACACTAATGAAAAACTGTTTTTT; CDR3aa: CASSFPTGSSYTNEKLFF
d_gene: NA; len: 14; abundance: NA; j_gene: TRBJ2-5; v_gene: TRBV12-3/TRBV12-4; CDR3nt: TGTGCCAGCAGTTCAGGGACGGAGGAAGAGACCCAGTACTTC; CDR3aa: CASSSGTEEETQYF
d_gene: TRBD2; len: 16; abundance: few; j_gene: TRBJ2-5; v_gene: TRBV7-3; CDR3nt: TGTGCCAGCAGCCTACTTAGCGGGGGGCGGCTTGAGACCCAGTACTTC; CDR3aa: CASSLLSGGRLETQYF
d_gene: NA; len: 15; abundance: NA; j_gene: TRBJ2-3; v_gene: TRBV5-1; CDR3nt: TGCGCCAGCAGCTGGGGGGGGGCGAAGGAAGATACGCAGTATTTT; CDR3aa: CASSWGGAKEDTQYF
d_gene: NA; len: 14; abundance: many; j_gene: TRBJ1-2; v_gene: TRBV7-3; CDR3nt: TGTGCCAGCAGTGGGGCAGGCCCCAACTATGGCTACACCTTC; CDR3aa: CASSGAGPNYGYTF
d_gene: NA; len: 14; abundance: few; j_gene: TRBJ1-2; v_gene: TRBV20-1; CDR3nt: TGCAGTCTCAAAAAAGGGGGATCAAACTATGGCTACACCTTC; CDR3aa: CSLKKGGSNYGYTF
d_gene: NA; len: 12; abundance: NA; j_gene: TRBJ1-1; v_gene: TRBV6-2/TRBV6-3; CDR3nt: TGTGCCAGCAGTACCCCGGGGGGTGAAGCTTTCTTT; CDR3aa: CASSTPGGEAFF
d_gene: NA; len: 12; abundance: NA; j_gene: TRBJ2-2; v_gene: TRBV12-5; CDR3nt: TGTGCTAGTGGAGCGAACACCGGGGAGCTGTTTTTT; CDR3aa: CASGANTGELFF
d_gene: NA; len: 14; abundance: NA; j_gene: TRBJ1-5; v_gene: TRBV27; CDR3nt: TGTGCCAGCAGCCCTAACAGGGCAGGCCAGCCCCAGCATTTT; CDR3aa: CASSPNRAGQPQHF
d_gene: NA; len: 14; abundance: few; j_gene: TRBJ2-1; v_gene: TRBV24-1; CDR3nt: TGTGCCACCAGTGATTTGCCCAGGTGGAATGAGCAGTTCTTC; CDR3aa: CATSDLPRWNEQFF
d_gene: NA; len: 17; abundance: NA; j_gene: TRBJ2-1; v_gene: TRBV4-2; CDR3nt: TGTGCCAGCAGCGATAGCCCTCAAGGGGGAGTCGGTAATGAGCAGTTCTTC; CDR3aa: CASSDSPQGGVGNEQFF
d_gene: NA; len: 14; abundance: NA; j_gene: TRBJ1-4; v_gene: TRBV20-1; CDR3nt: TGCAGTGCGTACCCCAGGGGAATTAATGAAAAACTGTTTTTT; CDR3aa: CSAYPRGINEKLFF
d_gene: TRBD2; len: 15; abundance: many; j_gene: TRBJ2-5; v_gene: TRBV4-2; CDR3nt: TGTGCCAGCAGCCAAACCTTGGCGGGAGGAGAGACCCAGTACTTC; CDR3aa: CASSQTLAGGETQYF
d_gene: NA; len: 14; abundance: few; j_gene: TRBJ2-1; v_gene: TRBV2; CDR3nt: TGTGCCAGCAGTGAGCAACGGACCTACAATGAGCAGTTCTTC; CDR3aa: CASSEQRTYNEQFF
d_gene: TRBD1; len: 14; abundance: few; j_gene: TRBJ1-5; v_gene: TRBV20-1; CDR3nt: TGCAGTGCCGCGACAGGGAGGGCCAATCAGCCCCAGCATTTT; CDR3aa: CSAATGRANQPQHF
d_gene: NA; len: 14; abundance: NA; j_gene: TRBJ2-1; v_gene: TRBV6-6; CDR3nt: TGTGCCAGCAGTTACTCGATCGCCAACAATGAGCAGTTCTTC; CDR3aa: CASSYSIANNEQFF
d_gene: TRBD2; len: 15; abundance: NA; j_gene: TRBJ2-1; v_gene: TRBV6-2/TRBV6-3; CDR3nt: TGTGCCAGCACCCCTAGACTAGCGGGGAACAATGAGCAGTTCTTC; CDR3aa: CASTPRLAGNNEQFF
d_gene: NA; len: 14; abundance: NA; j_gene: TRBJ1-1; v_gene: TRBV5-1; CDR3nt: TGCGCCAGCAGCAGGGGATACGAGAACACTGAAGCTTTCTTT; CDR3aa: CASSRGYENTEAFF
d_gene: TRBD2; len: 19; abundance: NA; j_gene: TRBJ2-6; v_gene: TRBV10-3; CDR3nt: TGTGCCATCAGGCCGGGACTAGCGGGAGGTCGCTCTGGGGCCAACGCCCTGACTTTC; CDR3aa: CAIRPGLAGGRSGANALTF
d_gene: TRBD2; len: 16; abundance: few; j_gene: TRBJ2-7; v_gene: TRBV6-1; CDR3nt: TGTGCCAGCAGTGACGATAGCGGGAGGAGGTCCTACGAGCAGTACTTC; CDR3aa: CASSDDSGRRSYEQYF
d_gene: NA; len: 13; abundance: NA; j_gene: TRBJ2-5; v_gene: TRBV28; CDR3nt: TGTGCCAGCAACGGGCCGCAACAAGAGACCCAGTACTTC; CDR3aa: CASNGPQQETQYF
d_gene: TRBD1; len: 16; abundance: NA; j_gene: TRBJ1-2; v_gene: TRBV4-2; CDR3nt: TGTGCCAGCAGCCAAGATCCCCAGGGGGCGAGGGATGGCTACACCTTC; CDR3aa: CASSQDPQGARDGYTF
d_gene: NA; len: 14; abundance: few; j_gene: TRBJ2-1; v_gene: TRBV2; CDR3nt: TGTGCCAGCACCGACCCGGGAAGTTACAATGAGCAGTTCTTC; CDR3aa: CASTDPGSYNEQFF
d_gene: TRBD1; len: 16; abundance: NA; j_gene: TRBJ2-7; v_gene: TRBV12-3/TRBV12-4; CDR3nt: TGTGCCCGCAGTTTGTCCCCGGGACAGGGCCGCTACGAGCAGTACTTC; CDR3aa: CARSLSPGQGRYEQYF
d_gene: NA; len: 13; abundance: NA; j_gene: TRBJ1-2; v_gene: TRBV12-3/TRBV12-4; CDR3nt: TGTGCCAGCAGTTTAGCGCTGCGAGGGGCTTCCACCTTC; CDR3aa: CASSLALRGASTF
d_gene: NA; len: 13; abundance: NA; j_gene: TRBJ2-1; v_gene: TRBV19; CDR3nt: TGTGCCAGTAGTATGACAGGTTACAATGAGCAGTTCTTC; CDR3aa: CASSMTGYNEQFF
d_gene: NA; len: 15; abundance: NA; j_gene: TRBJ2-5; v_gene: TRBV5-1; CDR3nt: TGCGCCAGCAGCTTGGGGGACATCGGGGCAGAGACCCAGTACTTC; CDR3aa: CASSLGDIGAETQYF
d_gene: NA; len: 13; abundance: NA; j_gene: TRBJ2-3; v_gene: TRBV7-2; CDR3nt: TGTGCCAGCACCGCAGGGCCCACAGATACGCAGTATTTT; CDR3aa: CASTAGPTDTQYF
d_gene: TRBD1; len: 14; abundance: few; j_gene: TRBJ2-7; v_gene: TRBV6-1; CDR3nt: TGTGCCGGGGGAGGGACAGGGGTTATCTACGAGCAGTACTTC; CDR3aa: CAGGGTGVIYEQYF
d_gene: NA; len: 13; abundance: many; j_gene: TRBJ2-7; v_gene: TRBV6-5; CDR3nt: TGTGCCAGCAGTTACCTTAGCTCCTACGAGCAGTACTTC; CDR3aa: CASSYLSSYEQYF
d_gene: NA; len: 14; abundance: NA; j_gene: TRBJ2-1; v_gene: TRBV7-2; CDR3nt: TGTGCCAGCAGCTTTCGCCTAGCGCAAGAGACCCAGTTCTTC; CDR3aa: CASSFRLAQETQFF
d_gene: NA; len: 14; abundance: few; j_gene: TRBJ2-7; v_gene: TRBV29-1; CDR3nt: TGCAGCGTTGGAGGAGAATCAGTCTCCTACGAGCAGTACTTC; CDR3aa: CSVGGESVSYEQYF
d_gene: TRBD1; len: 15; abundance: NA; j_gene: TRBJ2-3; v_gene: TRBV20-1; CDR3nt: TGCAGTGCCTATAGTCCGGGACAGAGCACAGATACGCAGTATTTT; CDR3aa: CSAYSPGQSTDTQYF
d_gene: TRBD2; len: 17; abundance: few; j_gene: TRBJ2-7; v_gene: TRBV7-8; CDR3nt: TGTGCCAGCAGCTTAGCTAGCACTAGCGGGATACCCTACGAGCAGTACTTC; CDR3aa: CASSLASTSGIPYEQYF
d_gene: NA; len: 16; abundance: many; j_gene: TRBJ2-5; v_gene: TRBV12-5; CDR3nt: TGTGCTAGTGGGCCTCGATTAACAGGGCTCGGAGAGACCCAGTACTTC; CDR3aa: CASGPRLTGLGETQYF
d_gene: NA; len: 13; abundance: NA; j_gene: TRBJ1-2; v_gene: TRBV3-1; CDR3nt: TGTGCCAGCAGCCCAGATGCTTCGGCAGGCTACACCTTC; CDR3aa: CASSPDASAGYTF
d_gene: TRBD2; len: 17; abundance: NA; j_gene: TRBJ2-1; v_gene: TRBV27; CDR3nt: TGTGCCAGCAGTTCATTCGGTAGCGGGAGTACGAGGGAGACCCAGTTCTTC; CDR3aa: CASSSFGSGSTRETQFF
d_gene: TRBD1; len: 14; abundance: NA; j_gene: TRBJ2-5; v_gene: TRBV6-1; CDR3nt: TGTGCCAGCAGCGGATCAGGGGGCTGGAATGAGCAGTACTTC; CDR3aa: CASSGSGGWNEQYF
d_gene: NA; len: 13; abundance: NA; j_gene: TRBJ2-1; v_gene: TRBV7-8; CDR3nt: TGTGCCAGCAGCCGAGGGGTAGCCAATGAGCAGTTCTTC; CDR3aa: CASSRGVANEQFF